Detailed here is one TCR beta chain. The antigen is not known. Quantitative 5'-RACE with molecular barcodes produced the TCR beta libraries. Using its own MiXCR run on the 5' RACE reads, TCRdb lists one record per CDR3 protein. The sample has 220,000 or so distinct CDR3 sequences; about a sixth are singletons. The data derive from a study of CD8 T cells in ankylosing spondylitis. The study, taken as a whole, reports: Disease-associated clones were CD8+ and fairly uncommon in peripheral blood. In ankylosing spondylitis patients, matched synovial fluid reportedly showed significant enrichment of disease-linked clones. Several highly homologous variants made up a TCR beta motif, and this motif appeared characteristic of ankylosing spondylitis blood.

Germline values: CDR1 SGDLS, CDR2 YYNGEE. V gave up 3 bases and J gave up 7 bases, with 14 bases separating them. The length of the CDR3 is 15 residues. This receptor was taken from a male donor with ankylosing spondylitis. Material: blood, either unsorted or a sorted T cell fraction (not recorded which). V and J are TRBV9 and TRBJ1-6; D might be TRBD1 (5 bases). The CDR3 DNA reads TGTGCCAGCAGCGCTCAGGGTACCGACAATTCACCCCTCCACTTT. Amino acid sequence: CASSAQGTDNSPLHF. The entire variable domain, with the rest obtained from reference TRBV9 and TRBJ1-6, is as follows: DSGVTQTPKHLITATGQRVTLRCSPRSGDLSVYWYQQSLDQGLQFLIQYYNGEERAKGNILERFSAQQFPDLHSELNLSSLELGDSALYFCASSAQGTDNSPLHFGNGTRLTVT.